The present entry profiles one T cell receptor beta chain with its context. Its antigen remains unknown. With a J-beta primer mix and a sample-barcoded 5' primer, a second PCR ran 7 to 11 cycles. Each CDR3 protein is one row after TCRdb ran MiXCR on the 5' RACE reads. The data contain some 1,500,000 distinct CDR3 sequences, 40% to 45% of them singletons. These data originate in a study of blood T cells in healthy people across ages. Broader study findings: Higher naive T cell percentage went strongly together with higher TCR beta diversity.

This TCR came from a woman aged 18-29 years in good health. Sequencing was performed on blood.

CDR3 sequence reads: CSVRGRDGEKLFF. The CDR3 DNA follows: TGCAGCGTGAGGGGCAGGGACGGTGAAAAACTGTTTTTT. The chain uses TRBV29-1 and TRBJ1-4; weak D call: TRBD1 (5 bases). V was shortened by 6 bases and J by 7 bases, with 15 bases between the two germline ends. This CDR3 has 13 amino acids. Germline CDR1 and CDR2: SQVTM and ANQGSEA.